This TCR beta chain stems from a study of T cells in Graves' hyperthyroidism and ophthalmopathy. TCR beta CDR3 region amplification was performed from RNA transcripts. HTBI primers were used for first-round RT-PCR of the TCR CDR3. TCRdb reanalysed the multiplex PCR reads using MiXCR and keeps one entry per CDR3 protein. In the table there are under 400,000 distinct CDR3 sequences, around 16% of which are singletons. Germline V gene data show CDR1 as MNHEY and CDR2 as SVGEGT. V was cut by 7 bases and J by 4 bases, with 11 bases left in between. The CDR3 spans 13 residues. This clonotype was counted between two and nine times.

The chain recombines TRBV6-2 or TRBV6-3 with TRBJ1-5, with D maybe TRBD1 (5 bases). The TCR sequence derives from a woman in her late teens or twenties with Graves' hyperthyroidism that later progressed to Graves' ophthalmopathy. Material: blood. The CDR3 DNA sequence: TGTGCCAGCACCCCAAGGGGTAATCAGCCCCAGCATTTT. This encodes CASTPRGNQPQHF.